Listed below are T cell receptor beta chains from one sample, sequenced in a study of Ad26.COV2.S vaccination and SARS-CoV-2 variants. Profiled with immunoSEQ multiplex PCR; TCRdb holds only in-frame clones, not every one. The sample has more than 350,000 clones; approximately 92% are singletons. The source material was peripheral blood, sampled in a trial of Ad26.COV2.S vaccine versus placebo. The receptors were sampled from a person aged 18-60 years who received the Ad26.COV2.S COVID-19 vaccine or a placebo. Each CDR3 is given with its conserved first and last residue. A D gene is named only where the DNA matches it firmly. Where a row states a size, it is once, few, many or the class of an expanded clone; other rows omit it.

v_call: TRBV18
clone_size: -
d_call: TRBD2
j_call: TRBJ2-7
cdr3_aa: CASTTGTSGSYEQYF
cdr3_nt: TGTGCCAGCACGACGGGGACTAGCGGGAGCTACGAGCAGTACTTC

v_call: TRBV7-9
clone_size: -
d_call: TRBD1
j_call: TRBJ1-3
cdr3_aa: CASSSKQGAEGNTIYF
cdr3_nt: TGTGCCAGCAGCAGTAAACAGGGGGCTGAAGGAAACACCATATATTTT

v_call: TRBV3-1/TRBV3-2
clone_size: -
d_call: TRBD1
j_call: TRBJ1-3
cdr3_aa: CASSQSDRGLSGNTIYF
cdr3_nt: TGTGCCAGCAGCCAATCGGACAGGGGTCTCTCTGGAAACACCATATATTTT

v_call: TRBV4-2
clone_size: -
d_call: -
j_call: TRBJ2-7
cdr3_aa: CASSQDRGPFYEQYF
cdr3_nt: TGTGCCAGCAGCCAAGATAGGGGCCCGTTCTACGAGCAGTACTTC

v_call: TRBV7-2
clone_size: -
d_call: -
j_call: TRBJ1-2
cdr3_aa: CASSFTSLGGYTF
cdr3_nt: TGTGCCAGCAGCTTCACCTCCCTTGGGGGCTACACCTTC

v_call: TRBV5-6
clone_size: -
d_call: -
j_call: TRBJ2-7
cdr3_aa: CASSLQLVQAFYF
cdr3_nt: TGTGCCAGCAGCTTGCAGTTGGTGCAGGCTTTTTACTTC

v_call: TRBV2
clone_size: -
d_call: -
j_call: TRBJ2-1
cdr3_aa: CASSEDLLGSNEQFF
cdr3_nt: TGTGCCAGCAGTGAAGATTTGTTAGGTTCGAATGAGCAGTTCTTC

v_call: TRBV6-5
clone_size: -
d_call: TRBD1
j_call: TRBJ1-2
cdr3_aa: CASTWGTGGGYTF
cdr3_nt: TGTGCCAGCACTTGGGGGACAGGGGGCGGCTACACCTTC

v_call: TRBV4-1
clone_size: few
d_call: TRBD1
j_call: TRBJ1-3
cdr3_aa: CASSLRQGVDGNTIYF
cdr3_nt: TGCGCCAGCAGCCTCAGACAGGGGGTAGATGGAAACACCATATATTTT

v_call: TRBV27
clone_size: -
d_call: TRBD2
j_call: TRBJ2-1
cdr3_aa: CASSLGTSGSYNEQFF
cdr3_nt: TGTGCCAGCAGTTTAGGGACTAGCGGTTCCTACAATGAGCAGTTCTTC

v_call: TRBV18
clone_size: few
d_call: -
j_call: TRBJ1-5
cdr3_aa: CASSPQTGNQPQHF
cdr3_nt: TGTGCCAGCTCACCCCAGACAGGCAATCAGCCCCAGCATTTT

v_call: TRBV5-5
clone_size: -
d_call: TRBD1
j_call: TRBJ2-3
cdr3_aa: CASSSRSGQGTDTQYF
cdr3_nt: TGTGCCAGCAGCTCAAGGTCGGGACAGGGGACAGATACGCAGTATTTT

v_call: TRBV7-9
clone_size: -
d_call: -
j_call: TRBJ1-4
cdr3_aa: CASSLADTGVPNEKLFF
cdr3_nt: TGTGCCAGCAGCTTAGCGGATACGGGGGTACCTAATGAAAAACTGTTTTTT

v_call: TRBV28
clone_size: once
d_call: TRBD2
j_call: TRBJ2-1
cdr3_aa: CASSLAASGTYNEQFF
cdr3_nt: TGTGCCAGCAGTTTAGCGGCTAGCGGTACCTACAATGAGCAGTTCTTC

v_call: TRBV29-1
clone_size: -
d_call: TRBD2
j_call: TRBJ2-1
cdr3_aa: CSVEEEGLAGSEQFF
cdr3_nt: TGCAGCGTTGAAGAGGAAGGACTAGCGGGAAGTGAGCAGTTCTTC

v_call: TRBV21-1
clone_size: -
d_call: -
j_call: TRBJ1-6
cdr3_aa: CASSKDSSSGAQEINSPLHF
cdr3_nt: TGTGCCAGCAGCAAAGACTCGTCCTCGGGGGCCCAAGAAATTAATTCACCCCTCCACTTT

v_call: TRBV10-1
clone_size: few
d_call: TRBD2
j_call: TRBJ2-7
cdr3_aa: CASMDTLASGRPSYEQYF
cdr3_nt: TGCGCCAGCATGGATACCCTAGCTAGCGGGAGGCCCTCCTACGAGCAGTACTTC

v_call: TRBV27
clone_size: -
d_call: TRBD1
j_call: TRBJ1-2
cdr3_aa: CASSLTVTGYGYTF
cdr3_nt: TGTGCCAGCAGTTTAACAGTGACAGGGTATGGCTACACCTTC

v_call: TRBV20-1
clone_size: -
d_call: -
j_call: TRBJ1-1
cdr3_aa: CSASREGGTEAFF
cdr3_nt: TGCAGTGCTAGTCGGGAGGGGGGCACTGAAGCTTTCTTT

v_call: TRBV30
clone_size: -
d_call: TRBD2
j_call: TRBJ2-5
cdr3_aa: CAWSVLAGGETQYF
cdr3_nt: TGTGCCTGGAGTGTTCTAGCGGGAGGGGAGACCCAGTACTTC

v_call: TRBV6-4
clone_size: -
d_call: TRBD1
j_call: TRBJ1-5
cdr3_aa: CASSCRGPPNQPQHF
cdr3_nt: TGTGCCAGCAGCTGCAGGGGGCCTCCTAATCAGCCCCAGCATTTT

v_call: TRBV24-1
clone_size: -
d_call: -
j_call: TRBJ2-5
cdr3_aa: CATSEGPSQETQYF
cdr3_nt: TGTGCCACCAGTGAGGGACCGAGCCAAGAGACCCAGTACTTC

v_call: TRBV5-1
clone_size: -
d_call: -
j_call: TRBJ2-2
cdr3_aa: CASSLEGGRGSGELFF
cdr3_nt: TGCGCCAGCAGCTTGGAAGGGGGTAGGGGATCCGGGGAGCTGTTTTTT

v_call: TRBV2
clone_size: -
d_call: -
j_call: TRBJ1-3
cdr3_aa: CASSPVDSSGNTIYF
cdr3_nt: TGTGCCAGCAGCCCGGTGGACAGCTCTGGAAACACCATATATTTT

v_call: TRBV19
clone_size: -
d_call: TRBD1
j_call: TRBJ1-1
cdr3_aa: CASSIEDRGTEAFF
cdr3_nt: TGTGCCAGTAGTATAGAGGACAGGGGCACTGAAGCTTTCTTT

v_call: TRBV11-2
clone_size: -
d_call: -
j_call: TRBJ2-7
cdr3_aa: CASSSRTSYEQYF
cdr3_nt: TGTGCCAGCAGCTCGCGGACCTCCTACGAGCAGTACTTC

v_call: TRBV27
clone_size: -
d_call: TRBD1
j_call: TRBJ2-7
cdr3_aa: CASSWTGDSYEQYF
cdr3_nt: TGTGCCAGCTCCTGGACAGGGGACTCCTACGAGCAGTACTTC

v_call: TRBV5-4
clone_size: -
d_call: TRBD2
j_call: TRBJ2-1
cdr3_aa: CASSLAAGEGPQFF
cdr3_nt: TGTGCCAGCAGCTTGGCCGCCGGGGAGGGACCACAGTTCTTC